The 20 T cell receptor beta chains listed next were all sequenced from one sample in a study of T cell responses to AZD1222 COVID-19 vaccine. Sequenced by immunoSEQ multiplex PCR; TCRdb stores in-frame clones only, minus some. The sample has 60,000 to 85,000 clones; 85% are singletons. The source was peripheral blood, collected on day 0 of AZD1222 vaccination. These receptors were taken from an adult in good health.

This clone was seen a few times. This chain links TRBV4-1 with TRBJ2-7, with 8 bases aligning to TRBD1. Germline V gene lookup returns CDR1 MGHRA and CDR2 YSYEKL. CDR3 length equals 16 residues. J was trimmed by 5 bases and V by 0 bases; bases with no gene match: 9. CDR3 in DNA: TGCGCCAGCAGCCAAGAAACTCAGGGGGCGGGCGACGAGCAGTACTTC. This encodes CASSQETQGAGDEQYF.

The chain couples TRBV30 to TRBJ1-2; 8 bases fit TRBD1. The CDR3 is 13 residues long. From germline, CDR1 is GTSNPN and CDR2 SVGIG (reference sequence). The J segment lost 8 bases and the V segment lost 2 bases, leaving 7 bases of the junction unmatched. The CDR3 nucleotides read TGTGCCTGGAGTCTTTCCGGGACAGGAGGCTACACCTTC. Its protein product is CAWSLSGTGGYTF.

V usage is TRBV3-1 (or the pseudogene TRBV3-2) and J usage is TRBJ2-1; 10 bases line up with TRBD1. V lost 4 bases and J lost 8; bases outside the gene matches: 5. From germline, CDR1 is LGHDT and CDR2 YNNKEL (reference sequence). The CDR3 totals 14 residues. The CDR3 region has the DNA TGTGCCAGCAGCCTCAGACAGGGGGCTGATGAGCAGTTCTTC. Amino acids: CASSLRQGADEQFF.

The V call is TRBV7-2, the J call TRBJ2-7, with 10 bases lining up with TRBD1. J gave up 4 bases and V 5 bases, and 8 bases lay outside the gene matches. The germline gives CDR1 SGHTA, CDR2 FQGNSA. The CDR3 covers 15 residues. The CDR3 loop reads CASSPGTGVFYEQYF. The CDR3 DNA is TGTGCCAGCAGCCCCGGGACAGGGGTTTTTTACGAGCAGTACTTC.

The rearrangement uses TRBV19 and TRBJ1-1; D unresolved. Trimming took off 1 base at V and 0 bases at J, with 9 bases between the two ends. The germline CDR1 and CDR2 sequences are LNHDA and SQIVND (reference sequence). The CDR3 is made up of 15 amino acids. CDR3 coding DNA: TGTGCCAGTAGTATAGGTGGCGGGATGAACACTGAAGCTTTCTTT. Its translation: CASSIGGGMNTEAFF.

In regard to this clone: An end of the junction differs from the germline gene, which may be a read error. DNA for the CDR3: TGTGCCAGCAGCCAAGACGTCGGGGGGGCAAGGCAAGAGACCCGGTACTTC. Translating it yields CASSQDVGGARQETRYF. The V gene is TRBV3-1 (or the pseudogene TRBV3-2), the J gene TRBJ2-5; 8 bases agree with TRBD2. This CDR3 is built from 17 residues. Germline V gives CDR1 LGHDT, CDR2 YNNKEL (reference sequence).

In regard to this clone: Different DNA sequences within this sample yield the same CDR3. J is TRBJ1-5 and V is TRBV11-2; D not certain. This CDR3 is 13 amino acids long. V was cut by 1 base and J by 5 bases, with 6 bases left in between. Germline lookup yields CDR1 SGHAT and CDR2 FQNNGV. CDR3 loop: CASSLGSDQPQHF. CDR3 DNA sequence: TGTGCCAGCAGCTTAGGGTCGGATCAGCCCCAGCATTTT.

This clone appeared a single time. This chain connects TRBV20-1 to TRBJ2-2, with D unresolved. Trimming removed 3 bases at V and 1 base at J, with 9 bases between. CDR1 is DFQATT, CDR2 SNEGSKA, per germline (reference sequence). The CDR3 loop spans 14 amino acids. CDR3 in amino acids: CSASSVGNTGELFF. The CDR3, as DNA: TGCAGTGCTAGTTCCGTCGGGAACACCGGGGAGCTGTTTTTT.

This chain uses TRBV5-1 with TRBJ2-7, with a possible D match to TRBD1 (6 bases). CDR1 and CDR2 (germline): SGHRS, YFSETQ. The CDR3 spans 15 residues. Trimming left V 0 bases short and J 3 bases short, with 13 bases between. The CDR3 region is CASSLALDSYYEQYF. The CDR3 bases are TGCGCCAGCAGCTTGGCCCTGGACAGCTACTACGAGCAGTACTTC. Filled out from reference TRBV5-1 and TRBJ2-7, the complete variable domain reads KAGVTQTPRYLIKTRGQQVTLSCSPISGHRSVSWYQQTPGQGLQFLFEYFSETQRNKGNFPGRFSGRQFSNSRSEMNVSTLELGDSALYLCASSLALDSYYEQYFGPGTRLTVT.

CDR3 coding DNA: TGTGCACCCGGAGTGAACACTGAAGCTTTCTTT. It is translated as CAPGVNTEAFF. The V gene is TRBV21-1, the J gene TRBJ1-1. TRBV21-1 is reported as a pseudogene. The CDR3 consists of 11 residues.

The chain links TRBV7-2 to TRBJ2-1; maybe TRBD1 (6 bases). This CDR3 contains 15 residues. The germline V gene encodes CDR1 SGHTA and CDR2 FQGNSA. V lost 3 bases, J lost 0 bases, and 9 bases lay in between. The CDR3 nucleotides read TGTGCCAGCAGCTTGGAAGGGGGCTCCTACAATGAGCAGTTCTTC. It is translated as CASSLEGGSYNEQFF.

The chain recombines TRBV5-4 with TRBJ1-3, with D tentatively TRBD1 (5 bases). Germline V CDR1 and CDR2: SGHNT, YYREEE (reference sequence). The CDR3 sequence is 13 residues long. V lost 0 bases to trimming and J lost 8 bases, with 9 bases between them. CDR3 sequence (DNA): TGTGCCAGCAGCTTGGCCGGGGGGGACACCATATATTTT. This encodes CASSLAGGDTIYF. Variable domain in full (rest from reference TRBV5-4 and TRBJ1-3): ETGVTQSPTHLIKTRGQQVTLRCSSQSGHNTVSWYQQALGQGPQFIFQYYREEENGRGNFPPRFSGLQFPNYSSELNVNALELDDSALYLCASSLAGGDTIYFGEGSWLTVV.

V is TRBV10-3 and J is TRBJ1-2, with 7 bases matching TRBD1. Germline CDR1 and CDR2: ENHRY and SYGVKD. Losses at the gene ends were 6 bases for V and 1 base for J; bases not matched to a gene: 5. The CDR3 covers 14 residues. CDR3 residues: CAISGTDINYGYTF. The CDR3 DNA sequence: TGTGCCATCAGCGGGACAGACATTAACTATGGCTACACCTTC.

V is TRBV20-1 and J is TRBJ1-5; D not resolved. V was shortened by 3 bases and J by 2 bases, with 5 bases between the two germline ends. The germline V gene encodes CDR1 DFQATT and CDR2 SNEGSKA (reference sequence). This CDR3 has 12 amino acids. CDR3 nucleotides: TGCAGTGCTAGTAAGGGCAATCAGCCCCAGCATTTT. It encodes CSASKGNQPQHF.

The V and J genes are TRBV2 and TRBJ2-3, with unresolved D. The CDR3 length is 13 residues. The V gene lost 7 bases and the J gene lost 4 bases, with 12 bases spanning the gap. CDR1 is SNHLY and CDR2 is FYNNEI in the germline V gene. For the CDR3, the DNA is TGTGCCAGCACGGAAAGTTTCCCAGATACGCAGTATTTT. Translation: CASTESFPDTQYF.

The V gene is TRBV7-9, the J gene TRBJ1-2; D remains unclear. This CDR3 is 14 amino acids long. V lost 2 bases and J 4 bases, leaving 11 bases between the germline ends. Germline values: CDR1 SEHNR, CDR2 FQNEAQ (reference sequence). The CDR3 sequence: CASSLIGDLYGYTF. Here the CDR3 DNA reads TGTGCCAGCAGCTTAATCGGAGATCTCTATGGCTACACCTTC.

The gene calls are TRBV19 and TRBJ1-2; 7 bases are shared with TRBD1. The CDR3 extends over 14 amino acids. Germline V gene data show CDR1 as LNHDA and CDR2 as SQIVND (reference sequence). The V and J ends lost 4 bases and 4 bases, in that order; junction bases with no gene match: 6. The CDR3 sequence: CASSTSSGGYGYTF. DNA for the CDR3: TGTGCCAGTAGTACTTCTTCAGGGGGCTATGGCTACACCTTC.

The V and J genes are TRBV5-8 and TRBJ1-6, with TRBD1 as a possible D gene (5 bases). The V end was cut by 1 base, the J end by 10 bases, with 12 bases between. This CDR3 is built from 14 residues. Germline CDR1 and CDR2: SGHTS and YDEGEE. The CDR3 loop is CASSLIPGQSPLHF. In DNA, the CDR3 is TGTGCCAGCAGCTTGATTCCAGGGCAATCACCCCTCCACTTT.

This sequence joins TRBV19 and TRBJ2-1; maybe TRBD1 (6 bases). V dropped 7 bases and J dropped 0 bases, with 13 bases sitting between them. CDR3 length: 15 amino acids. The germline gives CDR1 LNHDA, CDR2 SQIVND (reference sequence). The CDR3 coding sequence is TGTGCCAGTACCGCGGACAGAAGCTCCTACAATGAGCAGTTCTTC. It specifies CASTADRSSYNEQFF.

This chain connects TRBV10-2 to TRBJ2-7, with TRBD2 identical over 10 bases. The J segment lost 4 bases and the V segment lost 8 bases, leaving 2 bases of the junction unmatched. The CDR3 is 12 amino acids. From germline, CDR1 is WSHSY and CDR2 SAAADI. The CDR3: CASSGLAYEQYF. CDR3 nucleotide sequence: TGCGCCAGCTCGGGACTAGCGTACGAGCAGTACTTC.